The next 28 T cell receptor beta chains were all read from a single sample in a study of T cell changes during pregnancy in multiple sclerosis. Profiling relied on immunoSEQ multiplex PCR, and the TCRdb table lists in-frame clones only, not all of them. The data hold tens of thousands of clones, with 70% to 90% observed a single time. This material consisted of peripheral blood, taken before pregnancy. Receptors originate from a female donor with multiple sclerosis, enrolled in a pregnancy study.

V usage is TRBV28 and J usage is TRBJ2-5; 9 bases are a match to TRBD2. V dropped 3 bases and J dropped 4; count of bases not matched to a gene: 6. The CDR3 has 15 residues. Germline assignment: CDR1 MDHEN and CDR2 SYDVKM. The CDR3 reads CASSFATAGGETQYF. The DNA of the CDR3 is TGTGCCAGCAGTTTCGCCACAGCGGGAGGAGAGACCCAGTACTTC. The variable domain in full, with the rest retrieved from reference TRBV28 and TRBJ2-5, is DVKVTQSSRYLVKRTGEKVFLECVQDMDHENMFWYRQDPGLGLRLIYFSYDVKMKEKGDIPEGYSVSREKKERFSLILESASTNQTSMYLCASSFATAGGETQYFGPGTRLLVL.

CDR3 region: CASVFSGGGETQYF. The CDR3 region has the DNA TGTGCCAGCGTATTTAGCGGGGGGGGAGAGACCCAGTACTTC. V is TRBV7-2 and J is TRBJ2-5; 11 bases line up with TRBD2. The CDR3 is 14 amino acids. V shed 8 bases and J 4 bases; nucleotides not matched to a gene: 6. Germline assignment: CDR1 SGHTA and CDR2 FQGNSA.

The rearrangement links TRBV7-6 to TRBJ2-1; 10 nucleotides line up with TRBD2. Looked up from germline, CDR1 is SGHVS and CDR2 is FNYEAQ. The CDR3 is made up of 16 amino acids. J was trimmed by 4 bases and V by 2 bases; bases with no gene match: 5. The chain's CDR3 is CASSLTASGSYNEQFF. CDR3 DNA sequence: TGTGCCAGCAGCTTAACTGCTAGCGGGAGTTACAATGAGCAGTTCTTC.

This chain links TRBV7-9 with TRBJ2-2; D is unresolved. V gave up 5 bases and J gave up 4 bases, with 8 bases separating them. The CDR3 extends over 13 amino acids. Germline V lookup: CDR1 SEHNR, CDR2 FQNEAQ (reference sequence). The DNA for the CDR3 is TGTGCCAGCAGCGCCCTCGGCACCGGGGAGCTGTTTTTT. It encodes CASSALGTGELFF.

This clone was seen once. V usage is TRBV11-2 and J usage is TRBJ1-6; the D is unclear. V was clipped by 1 base and J by 3 bases, with 16 bases between them. Germline CDR1 SGHAT, CDR2 FQNNGV. This CDR3 comprises 18 residues. In DNA, the CDR3 is TGTGCCAGCAGCTTAGCTCTCTCGTCGGAGTTCTATAATTCACCCCTCCACTTT. This translates into CASSLALSSEFYNSPLHF. The full variable domain, completed using reference TRBV11-2 and TRBJ1-6, is EAGVAQSPRYKIIEKRQSVAFWCNPISGHATLYWYQQILGQGPKLLIQFQNNGVVDDSQLPKDRFSAERLKGVDSTLKIQPAKLEDSAVYLCASSLALSSEFYNSPLHFGNGTRLTVT.

V and J are TRBV7-8 and TRBJ2-7; 7 bases fit TRBD2. CDR1 is SGHVS, CDR2 FQNEAQ, per germline. J lost 7 bases, V lost 1 base, and 13 bases had no gene match. The CDR3 is 16 amino acids. The CDR3 DNA reads as TGTGCCAGCAGCTTAGTGGCAGCGACTAGCTCGGGGGAGCAGTACTTC. Translation gives CASSLVAATSSGEQYF.

The chain links TRBV27 to TRBJ2-5; possible D gene TRBD1, 6 bases. The CDR3 sequence is 16 residues long. The germline gives CDR1 MNHEY, CDR2 SMNVEV (reference sequence). V was shortened by 3 bases and J by 3 bases, with 17 bases between the two germline ends. DNA of the CDR3: TGTGCCAGCAGTTTCGTGTTCAGGGGACGGAAAGAGACCCAGTACTTC. Amino acids: CASSFVFRGRKETQYF.

This clone was counted at least ten times. The genes are TRBV9 and TRBJ1-2; D remains unclear. Germline CDR1 and CDR2: SGDLS and YYNGEE. The CDR3 extends over 14 amino acids. The germline V and J ends were trimmed by 3 bases and 0 bases, with 9 bases remaining between them. CDR3: CASSGATTNYGYTF. CDR3 nucleotides: TGTGCCAGCAGCGGGGCGACTACTAACTATGGCTACACCTTC.

V gene TRBV19 combines with J gene TRBJ2-3; 8 bases match TRBD2. Germline V gene data show CDR1 as LNHDA and CDR2 as SQIVND (reference sequence). This CDR3 comprises 16 residues. J lost 2 bases, V lost 7 bases, and 11 bases had no gene match. CDR3 DNA sequence: TGTGCCAGTAACCTCGGGGGGGTCTCAACCACAGATACGCAGTATTTT. Its translation is CASNLGGVSTTDTQYF.

This clone was found once. The chain employs TRBV27 and TRBJ2-5; D may be TRBD1 (6 bases). CDR3 size: 17 residues. Germline lookup yields CDR1 MNHEY and CDR2 SMNVEV (reference sequence). Trimming cost V 6 bases and J 2 bases, with 22 bases left between them. CDR3: CASRGTLTGSGQETQYF. The CDR3 DNA reads as TGTGCCAGCAGGGGGACCTTGACAGGTTCTGGGCAAGAGACCCAGTACTTC.

The chain recombines TRBV5-1 with TRBJ2-7; 7 positions match TRBD1. The CDR3 has 14 amino acids. Germline CDR1 reads SGHRS; CDR2 reads YFSETQ. V was pared by 4 bases and J by 2 bases, with 6 bases of the junction left unmatched. CDR3: CASSEDRAAYEQYF. The DNA of the CDR3 is TGCGCCAGCAGCGAAGACAGGGCCGCCTACGAGCAGTACTTC.

This chain connects TRBV14 to TRBJ1-2, with TRBD1 identical over 8 bases. This CDR3 has 13 amino acids. Trimming removed 5 bases from V and 6 bases from J; junction bases left unmatched: 5. Germline assignment: CDR1 SGHDN and CDR2 FVKESK. DNA for the CDR3: TGTGCCAGCAGCACGGACAGGGCTCATGGCTACACCTTC. Protein: CASSTDRAHGYTF.

The rearrangement links TRBV2 to TRBJ1-1; TRBD1 agrees at 7 bases. This CDR3 comprises 13 residues. In germline, CDR1 is SNHLY, CDR2 FYNNEI. V was pared by 6 bases and J by 7 bases, with 8 bases of the junction left unmatched. CDR3 DNA sequence: TGTGCCAGCAGACTAACCCGGACAGGTGAAGCTTTCTTT. It specifies CASRLTRTGEAFF.

The rearrangement joins TRBV5-1 to TRBJ2-4, with D perhaps matching TRBD1 (6 bases). Trimming removed 1 base at V and 5 bases at J, with 7 bases between. The CDR3 covers 13 residues. Germline-derived CDR1 and CDR2 are SGHRS and YFSETQ. The CDR3 reads CASSLQGQNIQYF. CDR3 coding DNA: TGCGCCAGCAGCTTGCAGGGGCAAAACATTCAGTACTTC.

The chain links TRBV18 to TRBJ1-6, with TRBD1 matching over 11 bases. After removal of 6 bases from V and 10 bases from J, the junction contained 5 bases not matched to a gene. The CDR3 spans 14 residues. Per germline, CDR1 KGHSH and CDR2 LQKENI. This CDR3 is CASSRDRGDSPLHF. CDR3 DNA sequence: TGTGCCAGCTCCCGGGACAGGGGGGACTCACCCCTCCACTTT.

The CDR3 bases are TGTGCCAGCAGTGAATACGCACGGTACGAGCAGTACTTC. This encodes CASSEYARYEQYF. This chain uses TRBV25-1 with TRBJ2-7; the D is unclear. V was shortened by 0 bases and J by 4 bases, with 7 bases between the two germline ends. This CDR3 has 13 residues. Germline values: CDR1 MGHDK, CDR2 SYGVNS.

This chain joins TRBV10-1 and TRBJ2-2, with 11 bases aligning to TRBD2. The CDR3 extends over 14 amino acids. The junction had 2 bases not matched to a gene; V was cut back by 10 bases and J by 1 base. The germline V gene encodes CDR1 WNHNN and CDR2 SYGVQD (reference sequence). The CDR3 DNA reads TGCGCCACCGGGACTAGCGGGAACACCGGGGAGCTGTTTTTT. The encoded protein is CATGTSGNTGELFF.

V is TRBV6-5 and J is TRBJ1-2; the match to TRBD1 covers 8 bases. Germline lookup yields CDR1 MNHEY and CDR2 SVGAGI. CDR3 length: 13 residues. Losses at the gene ends were 5 bases for V and 4 bases for J; bases not matched to a gene: 3. CDR3 in amino acids: CASSPDRVYGYTF. The DNA for the CDR3 is TGTGCCAGCAGTCCGGACAGGGTCTATGGCTACACCTTC.

The chain uses TRBV19 and TRBJ2-2; TRBD1 matches at 9 bases. V was clipped by 8 bases and J by 3 bases; unmatched bases: 4. This CDR3 has 14 amino acids. Germline CDR1 is LNHDA and CDR2 is SQIVND (reference sequence). CDR3 DNA: TGTGCCAGTCGACAGGGGGTCGACACCGGGGAGCTGTTTTTT. Protein product: CASRQGVDTGELFF.

The chain couples TRBV10-2 to TRBJ1-4; D is unresolved. Germline V lookup: CDR1 WSHSY, CDR2 SAAADI. The CDR3 runs 14 residues. The germline V and J ends were trimmed by 2 bases and 7 bases, with 11 bases remaining between them. CDR3 nucleotides: TGCGCCAGCAGTGAGCAGGAATCAGGTGAAAAACTGTTTTTT. It specifies CASSEQESGEKLFF.

This chain links TRBV30 with TRBJ1-1, with TRBD1 matching 8 bases. CDR3 length equals 12 residues. Germline V gene data show CDR1 as GTSNPN and CDR2 as SVGIG (reference sequence). CDR3 loop: CAGTWQGAGAFF. Here the CDR3 DNA reads TGTGCTGGGACGTGGCAGGGGGCAGGAGCTTTCTTT.

The V gene is TRBV6-5, the J gene TRBJ1-4, with 7 bases aligning to TRBD1. V lost 4 bases and J lost 4; bases outside the gene matches: 9. The CDR3 has 16 residues. Germline V gene sequence: CDR1 MNHEY, CDR2 SVGAGI. The CDR3 loop reads CASSFDRALGNEKLFF. The CDR3 DNA sequence: TGTGCCAGCAGTTTTGACAGGGCCCTTGGTAATGAAAAACTGTTTTTT.

The chain carries TRBV4-1 and TRBJ2-7, with D perhaps matching TRBD2 (6 bases). Deletions cut 1 base from V and 3 bases from J, with 13 bases between. The germline V gene has CDR1 MGHRA and CDR2 YSYEKL. This CDR3 is 15 amino acids long. The CDR3 loop reads CASSQGTTPDYEQYF. DNA of the CDR3: TGCGCCAGCAGCCAAGGGACTACCCCAGACTACGAGCAGTACTTC.

This clone was counted a few times. The chain links TRBV7-2 to TRBJ1-2; 7 bases align to TRBD1. With V trimmed by 6 bases and J by 5 bases, 6 bases remained unmatched. Germline-derived CDR1 and CDR2 are SGHTA and FQGNSA. CDR3 size: 13 residues. CDR3 region: CASRAGGVYGYTF. CDR3 nucleotide sequence: TGTGCCAGCAGGGCAGGGGGTGTGTATGGCTACACCTTC.

The V gene is TRBV9, the J gene TRBJ1-2, with a tentative D call TRBD1 (6 bases). Trimming left V 3 bases short and J 5 bases short, with 20 bases between. This CDR3 has 16 amino acids. Germline V gene data show CDR1 as SGDLS and CDR2 as YYNGEE. Here the CDR3 reads CASSAAPSGETYGYTF. The CDR3 nucleotides are TGTGCCAGCAGCGCCGCCCCATCAGGGGAAACATATGGCTACACCTTC.

V usage is TRBV6-5 and J usage is TRBJ1-2; no reliable D call. CDR1 is MNHEY and CDR2 is SVGAGI in the germline V gene. Trimming took off 0 bases at V and 8 bases at J, with 13 bases between the two ends. CDR3 length: 14 residues. In nucleotides, the CDR3 is TGTGCCAGCAGTTACTCGGCGGGGTTAGGAGGCTACACCTTC. Translated: CASSYSAGLGGYTF.

The chain joins TRBV28 to TRBJ1-2; the D is unclear. The CDR3 has 12 amino acids. From germline, CDR1 is MDHEN and CDR2 SYDVKM. V was cut by 6 bases and J by 8 bases, with 13 bases left in between. The DNA of the CDR3 is TGTGCCAGCAGCGGGTTGAGAGACGGCTACACCTTC. Encoded protein: CASSGLRDGYTF.

The gene calls are TRBV29-1 and TRBJ2-2, with 8 bases fitting TRBD2. V shed 6 bases, J shed 8 bases, and the junction held 8 bases outside the gene matches. Per the germline V gene, CDR1 is SQVTM and CDR2 is ANQGSEA. CDR3 length: 13 amino acids. DNA of the CDR3: TGCAGCGTGGTTCGACGGGAGGGGGGGGAGCTGTTTTTT. Its translation is CSVVRREGGELFF.